This T cell receptor beta chain originates from a study of cytomegalovirus exposure and HLA in healthy donors. Looked up from germline, CDR1 is MGHRA and CDR2 is YSYEKL. Between the trimmed V and J ends, which lost 0 bases and 5 bases, there was a span of 11 bases. This CDR3 region has 15 residues. Assay: immunoSEQ multiplex PCR; the TCRdb copy retains only in-frame clones and omits some. The sample records around 60,000 clones, approximately 95% being singletons. The TCR sequence derives from a young woman in good health and CMV-seropositive. The chain has TRBV4-1 and TRBJ1-5; weak D call: TRBD1 (5 bases). The sample consisted of PBMCs. The CDR3 DNA sequence: TGCGCCAGCAGCCAAGATTGGACACGCTATCAGCCCCAGCATTTT. Encoded protein: CASSQDWTRYQPQHF.